Sequencing of this T cell receptor beta chain was carried out in a study of T cells in Graves' hyperthyroidism and ophthalmopathy. Uncontrolled infection, other autoimmune disease, pregnancy and lactation each barred patients from inclusion. Every diagnosis used clinical symptoms, serum thyroxine and TRAb, thyroid ultrasound and orbital computed tomography. Findings of the study overall: Within blood appeared most thyroid clonotypes that had expanded above 0.001. Separating ophthalmopathy from stable hyperthyroidism was achieved by a 13 V-J model.

Germline V gene data show CDR1 as MNHEY and CDR2 as SMNVEV (reference sequence). The CDR3 runs 15 residues. Deletions cut 1 base from V and 2 bases from J, with 10 bases between. RNA transcripts were the template for amplifying TCR beta CDR3 regions. HTBI primers drove first-round RT-PCR of the TCR CDR3. Using its own MiXCR run on the multiplex PCR reads, TCRdb lists one record per CDR3 protein. The sample yields about 510,000 distinct CDR3 sequences, around 13% seen once. There are many counts of this clonotype. No antigen is known for it. V is TRBV27 and J is TRBJ2-3; D remains unclear. The clonotype comes from a woman aged 40-49 years with Graves' hyperthyroidism. Sequencing was carried out using blood. CDR3 DNA: TGTGCCAGCAGTTTATTCCAGGCTTACACAGATACGCAGTATTTT. Translation gives CASSLFQAYTDTQYF.